This T cell receptor beta chain is drawn from a study of B cell selection in AIRE deficiency. Study-level points and caveats: Patient Tconv cells held roughly 31% of Treg sequences shared by healthy donors. CDR3s were shorter in shared Treg sequences, reflecting few non-templated nucleotide insertions.

Conventional CD4 T cells were sorted as CD4+CD127+ cells. Original processing methods: Conventional T cell pools: about 99,000 distinct patient, more than 130,000 donor TCRbeta sequences. Using immunoSEQ multiplex PCR, the repertoire was profiled, and TCRdb retains in-frame clones only, with some absent. V and J calls and clone size follow that table, whereas D and trimming were derived from the DNA. The sample carries fewer than 30,000 clones, roughly 96% recorded once. Regarding this clone: Its specificity is unknown.

Per the germline V gene, CDR1 is MDHEN and CDR2 is SYDVKM. There are 11 residues in the CDR3. Trimming removed 3 bases from V and 7 bases from J, with 6 bases in between. This clonotype originated in a human donor with AIRE deficiency. The sample consisted of conventional CD4+ T cells sorted from PBMCs. The chain uses TRBV28 and TRBJ1-2; D is undetermined. CDR3 sequence: CASSFALGYTF. The CDR3 nucleotides read TGTGCCAGCAGTTTCGCCCTTGGCTACACCTTC.